A selection of T cell receptor beta chains follows, all from one sample in a study of cytomegalovirus exposure and HLA in healthy donors. TCRdb's copy holds only in-frame clones and misses some; the assay was immunoSEQ multiplex PCR. The table lists about 140,000 clones, 78% of them singletons. What was sequenced was PBMCs. The receptors originated from a female donor in good health and CMV-seronegative. Each CDR3 is given with its conserved first and last residue. A D gene is named only where the DNA matches it firmly. Size values are once, few and many counts, or a class for expanded clones, and some rows have none.

v_call	clone_size	j_call	d_call	cdr3_aa	cdr3_nt
TRBV7-9	-	TRBJ2-2	TRBD2	CASSLGLAGFNTGELFF	TGTGCCAGCAGCTTGGGACTAGCGGGGTTTAACACCGGGGAGCTGTTTTTT
TRBV4-3	-	TRBJ2-3	TRBD2	CASSQGQIHAGGSYTDTQYF	TGCGCCAGCAGCCAAGGACAGATACACGCGGGGGGCTCATACACAGATACGCAGTATTTT
TRBV10-2	-	TRBJ2-7	-	CASETPSYEQYF	TGCGCCAGCGAGACACCCTCCTACGAGCAGTACTTC
TRBV28	-	TRBJ1-1	-	CASSFSYTDRMNTEAFF	TGTGCCAGCAGTTTCTCCTATACTGACAGGATGAACACTGAAGCTTTCTTT
TRBV5-1	-	TRBJ2-1	TRBD2	CASSLASLGGRATYNEQFF	TGCGCCAGCAGCTTGGCGAGCCTTGGCGGGAGGGCCACCTACAATGAGCAGTTCTTC
TRBV28	-	TRBJ1-1	-	CASSLGRSAFF	TGTGCCAGCAGTTTAGGGCGATCAGCTTTCTTT
TRBV5-6	-	TRBJ2-7	-	CASSPSPTAASYEQYF	TGTGCCAGCAGCCCGTCTCCAACAGCAGCCAGTTACGAGCAGTACTTC
TRBV6-5	-	TRBJ1-1	-	CASSESPGTEAFF	TGTGCCAGCAGTGAATCGCCAGGCACTGAAGCTTTCTTT
TRBV27	-	TRBJ2-2	-	CASSFGRGTGELFF	TGTGCCAGCAGTTTCGGACGGGGTACCGGGGAGCTGTTTTTT
TRBV2	-	TRBJ2-3	-	CASSWDFRTDTQYF	TGTGCCAGCAGTTGGGACTTTCGCACAGATACGCAGTATTTT
TRBV7-6	-	TRBJ2-7	TRBD2	CASSLAGGLASEQYF	TGTGCCAGCAGCTTAGCGGGGGGACTAGCATCTGAGCAGTACTTC
TRBV6-1	-	TRBJ2-5	TRBD1	CASRTGGSSGTQYF	TGTGCCAGCAGAACAGGGGGGAGTTCGGGGACCCAGTACTTC
TRBV7-2	-	TRBJ2-5	TRBD2	CASSLVGTSGVRETQYF	TGTGCCAGCAGCTTAGTGGGGACTAGCGGGGTTCGAGAGACCCAGTACTTC
TRBV28	-	TRBJ1-2	TRBD1	CASRLDRGQKDYGYTF	TGTGCCAGCAGGCTCGACAGGGGGCAAAAGGACTATGGCTACACCTTC
TRBV27	once	TRBJ2-4	-	CAREGRWIQYF	TGTGCCAGAGAGGGAAGGTGGATTCAGTACTTC
TRBV30	-	TRBJ1-3	-	CAWSVLARSGNTIYF	TGTGCCTGGAGTGTACTCGCCAGGTCTGGAAACACCATATATTTT
TRBV6-6	-	TRBJ1-2	-	CASSYSRGSYGYTF	TGTGCCAGCAGTTACTCAAGGGGTAGCTATGGCTACACCTTC
TRBV7-9	few	TRBJ2-1	TRBD1	CASSFGTGYNEQFF	TGTGCCAGCAGCTTCGGGACAGGGTACAATGAGCAGTTCTTC
TRBV7-9	once	TRBJ1-4	-	CATDGGGEKLFF	TGTGCCACCGACGGAGGTGGGGAAAAACTGTTTTTT
TRBV5-1	-	TRBJ1-1	-	CASSWGGDRLNTEAFF	TGCGCCAGCAGCTGGGGTGGTGACAGACTGAACACTGAAGCTTTCTTT
TRBV28	-	TRBJ2-2	-	CASSLTRGELFF	TGTGCCAGCAGTTTAACAAGAGGGGAGCTGTTTTTT
TRBV7-8	-	TRBJ2-1	TRBD2	CASSFYSGEGEQFF	TGTGCCAGCAGCTTCTATTCGGGGGAGGGTGAGCAGTTCTTC
TRBV4-2	few	TRBJ1-1	-	CASSQGNRVNTEAFF	TGTGCCAGCAGCCAAGGCAACAGGGTAAACACTGAAGCTTTCTTT
TRBV5-1	-	TRBJ1-1	-	CASSLDRAMNTEAFF	TGCGCCAGCAGCTTGGACAGGGCCATGAACACTGAAGCTTTCTTT
TRBV5-1	-	TRBJ1-1	-	CASSLTGTAARMNTEAFF	TGCGCCAGCAGCCTCACCGGGACTGCTGCCAGGATGAACACTGAAGCTTTCTTT
TRBV5-1	-	TRBJ2-3	-	CASSSLTQDTQYF	TGCGCCAGCAGCTCCCTTACCCAGGATACGCAGTATTTT
TRBV7-7	-	TRBJ2-5	-	CASSFRQKETQYF	TGTGCTAGCAGCTTCAGACAAAAAGAGACCCAGTACTTC
TRBV9	-	TRBJ2-7	TRBD2	CASSAPGTSGVGEQYF	TGTGCCAGCAGCGCCCCAGGGACTAGCGGGGTTGGCGAGCAGTACTTC
TRBV4-2	-	TRBJ2-3	-	CASSQEASRDTQYF	TGTGCCAGCAGCCAAGAGGCTAGCAGAGATACGCAGTATTTT
TRBV7-2	-	TRBJ2-3	-	CASSLWGRTDTQYF	TGTGCCAGCAGCTTGTGGGGGAGGACAGATACGCAGTATTTT
TRBV2	many	TRBJ1-1	-	CASSERSRTEAFF	TGTGCCAGCAGTGAACGGAGTAGGACTGAAGCTTTCTTT
TRBV5-8	-	TRBJ1-5	TRBD1	CASSLGQLSYQPQHF	TGTGCCAGCAGCCTGGGACAGCTATCTTATCAGCCCCAGCATTTT
TRBV7-8	-	TRBJ2-5	TRBD2	CASSLGLAGGGETQYF	TGTGCCAGCAGCTTGGGACTAGCGGGGGGAGGAGAGACCCAGTACTTC
TRBV7-9	-	TRBJ1-4	TRBD1	CSSSPDRGPANEKLFF	TGTTCCAGCAGCCCGGACAGGGGGCCAGCTAATGAAAAACTGTTTTTT
TRBV28	-	TRBJ1-1	TRBD1	CASSSGGEHTEAFF	TGTGCCAGCAGTTCAGGGGGTGAACACACTGAAGCTTTCTTT
TRBV19	-	TRBJ2-7	TRBD1	CASSIPVGTGAGEQYF	TGTGCCAGTAGTATCCCCGTCGGGACAGGGGCGGGCGAGCAGTACTTC
TRBV9	-	TRBJ2-7	-	CASSVAPAPGGVTGQYF	TGTGCCAGCAGCGTGGCCCCGGCACCGGGCGGGGTAACGGGGCAGTACTTC
TRBV6-1	-	TRBJ1-5	TRBD1	CAIQGGRNQPQHF	TGTGCCATACAGGGGGGAAGGAATCAGCCCCAGCATTTT
TRBV4-1	-	TRBJ2-7	TRBD2	CASSREAEQYF	TGCGCCAGCAGTCGGGAGGCTGAGCAGTACTTC
TRBV10-3	once	TRBJ1-1	-	CAISEYQGNTEAFF	TGTGCCATCAGTGAGTATCAGGGGAACACTGAAGCTTTCTTT
TRBV28	-	TRBJ2-7	-	CASSFRLGLHTFSYEQYF	TGTGCCAGCAGTTTCCGTCTGGGACTCCACACGTTCTCCTACGAGCAGTACTTC
TRBV10-1	-	TRBJ1-1	-	CASSDSRRLNTEAFF	TGCGCCAGCAGTGATTCGCGGCGGCTGAACACTGAAGCTTTCTTT
TRBV23-1	-	TRBJ1-5	-	CASSPSGLGSNQPQHF	TGCGCCAGCAGTCCCTCGGGGTTGGGTAGCAATCAGCCCCAGCATTTT
TRBV7-9	-	TRBJ2-1	TRBD1	CSSSSPGQGNEQFF	TGTTCCAGCAGCTCTCCGGGACAGGGGAACGAGCAGTTCTTC
TRBV11-2	-	TRBJ2-3	TRBD2	CASSLPAGGGDTQYF	TGTGCCAGCAGCCTCCCAGCGGGAGGGGGAGATACGCAGTATTTT
TRBV6-5	few	TRBJ2-1	TRBD2	CASSYPASGGRRVF	TGTGCCAGCAGTTACCCGGCTAGCGGGGGCCGCAGGGTCTTC
TRBV27	-	TRBJ2-1	TRBD2	CASSLMGGSSYNEQFF	TGTGCCAGCAGTTTAATGGGGGGGAGCTCCTACAATGAGCAGTTCTTC
TRBV5-1	-	TRBJ2-7	-	CASSQNDRVYEQYF	TGCGCCAGCAGCCAAAATGACAGAGTCTACGAGCAGTACTTC
TRBV19	-	TRBJ2-3	-	CASSMASTDTQYF	TGTGCCAGTAGTATGGCCTCCACAGATACGCAGTATTTT
TRBV19	-	TRBJ1-5	TRBD1	CASSSRTGGNQPQHF	TGTGCCAGTAGTAGCAGGACAGGGGGCAATCAGCCCCAGCATTTT
TRBV7-9	once	TRBJ1-1	-	CASSFLRDPEAFF	TGTGCCAGCAGCTTCTTACGGGATCCTGAAGCTTTCTTT
TRBV19	-	TRBJ1-1	TRBD1	CASSPTLPGTGSNTEAFF	TGTGCCAGTAGTCCTACACTGCCGGGGACAGGATCCAACACTGAAGCTTTCTTT
TRBV7-9	few	TRBJ2-1	TRBD1	CASSLGDRGGNEQFF	TGTGCCAGCAGCTTAGGAGACAGGGGAGGCAATGAGCAGTTCTTC
TRBV7-2	-	TRBJ2-2	TRBD1	CASSVDRGNTGELFF	TGTGCCAGCAGCGTCGACAGGGGGAACACCGGGGAGCTGTTTTTT